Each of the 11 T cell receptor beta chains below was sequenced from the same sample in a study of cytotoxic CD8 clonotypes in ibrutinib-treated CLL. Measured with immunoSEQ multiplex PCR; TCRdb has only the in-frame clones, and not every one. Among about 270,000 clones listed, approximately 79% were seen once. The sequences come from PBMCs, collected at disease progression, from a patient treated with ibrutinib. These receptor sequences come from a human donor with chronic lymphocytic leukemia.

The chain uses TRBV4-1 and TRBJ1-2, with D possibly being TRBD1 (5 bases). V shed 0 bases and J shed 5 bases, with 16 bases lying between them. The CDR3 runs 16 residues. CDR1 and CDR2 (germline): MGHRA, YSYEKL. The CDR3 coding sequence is TGCGCCAGCAGCCAAGAAAAAAAAGGGGCGGGGTATGGCTACACCTTC. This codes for CASSQEKKGAGYGYTF.

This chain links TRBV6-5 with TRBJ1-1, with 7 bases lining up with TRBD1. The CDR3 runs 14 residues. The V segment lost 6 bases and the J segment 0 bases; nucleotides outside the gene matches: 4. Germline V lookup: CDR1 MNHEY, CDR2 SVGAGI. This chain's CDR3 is CASSGTDMNTEAFF. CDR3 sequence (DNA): TGTGCCAGCAGCGGGACAGACATGAACACTGAAGCTTTCTTT.

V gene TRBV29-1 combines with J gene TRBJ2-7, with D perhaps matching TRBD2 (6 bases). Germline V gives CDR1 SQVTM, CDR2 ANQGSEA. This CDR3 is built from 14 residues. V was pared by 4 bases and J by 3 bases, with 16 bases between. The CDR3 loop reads CSVGGTLLLYEQYF. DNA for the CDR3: TGCAGCGTTGGGGGGACTCTATTACTCTACGAGCAGTACTTC.

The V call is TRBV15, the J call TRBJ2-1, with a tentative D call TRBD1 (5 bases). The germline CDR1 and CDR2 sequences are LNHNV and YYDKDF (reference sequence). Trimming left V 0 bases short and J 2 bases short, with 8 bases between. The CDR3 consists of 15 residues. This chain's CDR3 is CATSRDTGPYNEQFF. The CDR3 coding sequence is TGTGCCACCAGCAGAGATACAGGCCCCTACAATGAGCAGTTCTTC.

The CDR3 DNA reads as TGCGCCAGCAGCTTCTCGAGTAGCGGGGCACTGGGGGAGACCCAGTACTTC. Translation: CASSFSSSGALGETQYF. The rearrangement uses TRBV5-1 and TRBJ2-5; 8 nucleotides match TRBD2. Trimming took 2 bases from V and 5 from J; bases not matched to a gene: 14. Germline assignment: CDR1 SGHRS and CDR2 YFSETQ. This CDR3 region has 17 residues.

CDR3 sequence reads: CASSSPGWPNNEQFF. In DNA form, the CDR3 reads TGTGCCAGTAGTTCCCCCGGTTGGCCCAACAATGAGCAGTTCTTC. The chain employs TRBV19 and TRBJ2-1, with D unresolved. This CDR3 region has 15 residues. Germline loops: CDR1 LNHDA, CDR2 SQIVND (reference sequence). V lost 5 bases to trimming and J lost 5 bases, with 16 bases between them.

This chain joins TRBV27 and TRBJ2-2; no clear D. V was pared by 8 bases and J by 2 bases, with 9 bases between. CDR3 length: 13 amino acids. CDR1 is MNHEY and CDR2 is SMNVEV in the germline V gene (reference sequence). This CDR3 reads CASQQTNTGELFF. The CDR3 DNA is TGTGCCAGCCAACAAACCAACACCGGGGAGCTGTTTTTT.

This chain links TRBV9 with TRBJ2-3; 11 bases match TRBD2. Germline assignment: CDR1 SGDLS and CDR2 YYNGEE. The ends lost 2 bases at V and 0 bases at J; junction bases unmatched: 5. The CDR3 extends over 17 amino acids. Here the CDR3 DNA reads TGTGCCAGCAGCGTCGCTAGCGGGGGGATGAGCACAGATACGCAGTATTTT. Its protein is CASSVASGGMSTDTQYF.

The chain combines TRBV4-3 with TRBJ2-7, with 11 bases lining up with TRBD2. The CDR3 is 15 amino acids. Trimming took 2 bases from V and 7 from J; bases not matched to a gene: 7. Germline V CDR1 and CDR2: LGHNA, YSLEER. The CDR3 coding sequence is TGCGCCAGCAGCCAAACCTGGACTAGCGGGTGGGAGCAGTACTTC. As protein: CASSQTWTSGWEQYF.

The CDR3 coding sequence is TGCGCCAGCAGCCGGGTGGACAGGGGCAATCAGCCCCAGCATTTT. Translated: CASSRVDRGNQPQHF. The V call is TRBV4-1, the J call TRBJ1-5; 8 positions agree with TRBD1. The V segment lost 4 bases and the J segment 2 bases; nucleotides outside the gene matches: 4. The germline V gene encodes CDR1 MGHRA and CDR2 YSYEKL. There are 15 residues in the CDR3.

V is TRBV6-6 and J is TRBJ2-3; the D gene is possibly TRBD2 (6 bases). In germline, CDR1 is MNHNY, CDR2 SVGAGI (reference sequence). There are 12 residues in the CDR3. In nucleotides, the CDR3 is TGTGCGACGGAGGGAGGCACAGATACGCAGTATTTT. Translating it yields CATEGGTDTQYF.